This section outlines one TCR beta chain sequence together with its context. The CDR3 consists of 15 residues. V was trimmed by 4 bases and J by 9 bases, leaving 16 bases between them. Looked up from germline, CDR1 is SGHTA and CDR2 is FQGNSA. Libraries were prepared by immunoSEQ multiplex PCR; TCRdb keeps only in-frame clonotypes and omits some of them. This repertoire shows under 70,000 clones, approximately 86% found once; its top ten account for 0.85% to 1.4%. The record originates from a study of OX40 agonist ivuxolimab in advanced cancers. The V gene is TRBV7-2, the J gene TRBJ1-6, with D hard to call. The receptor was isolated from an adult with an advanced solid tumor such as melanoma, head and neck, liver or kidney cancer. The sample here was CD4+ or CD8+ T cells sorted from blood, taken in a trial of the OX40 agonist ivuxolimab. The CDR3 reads CASSSRGGGSSPLHF. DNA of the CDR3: TGTGCCAGCAGCTCCCGGGGAGGAGGGAGTTCACCCCTCCACTTT.